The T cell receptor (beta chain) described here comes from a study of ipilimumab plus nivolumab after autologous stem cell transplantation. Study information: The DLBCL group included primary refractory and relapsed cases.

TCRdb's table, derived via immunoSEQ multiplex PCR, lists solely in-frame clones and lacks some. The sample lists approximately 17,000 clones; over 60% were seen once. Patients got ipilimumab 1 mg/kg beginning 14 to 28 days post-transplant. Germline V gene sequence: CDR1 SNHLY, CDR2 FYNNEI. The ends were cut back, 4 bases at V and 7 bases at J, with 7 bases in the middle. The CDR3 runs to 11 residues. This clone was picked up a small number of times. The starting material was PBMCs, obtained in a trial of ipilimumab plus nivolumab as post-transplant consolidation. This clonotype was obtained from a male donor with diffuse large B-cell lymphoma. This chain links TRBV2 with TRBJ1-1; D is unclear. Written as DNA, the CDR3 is TGTGCCAGCAGTGGTAGTATTGAAGCTTTCTTT. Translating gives CASSGSIEAFF.